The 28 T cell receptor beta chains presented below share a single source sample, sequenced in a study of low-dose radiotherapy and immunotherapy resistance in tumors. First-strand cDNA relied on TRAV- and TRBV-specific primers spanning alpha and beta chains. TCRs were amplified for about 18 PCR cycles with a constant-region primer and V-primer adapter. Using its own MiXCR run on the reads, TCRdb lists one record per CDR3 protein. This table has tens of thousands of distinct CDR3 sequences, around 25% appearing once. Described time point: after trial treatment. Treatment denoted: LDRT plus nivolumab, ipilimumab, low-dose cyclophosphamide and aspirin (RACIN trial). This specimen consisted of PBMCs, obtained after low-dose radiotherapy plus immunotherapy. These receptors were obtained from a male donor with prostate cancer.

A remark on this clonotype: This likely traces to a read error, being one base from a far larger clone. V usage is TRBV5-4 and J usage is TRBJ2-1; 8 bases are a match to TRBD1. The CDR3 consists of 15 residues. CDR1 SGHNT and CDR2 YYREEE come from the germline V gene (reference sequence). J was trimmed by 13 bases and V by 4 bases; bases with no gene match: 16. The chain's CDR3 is CASSPPGQVEETQFF. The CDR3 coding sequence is TGTGCCAGCAGCCCGCCGGGACAGGTGGAGGAGACCCAGTTCTTC.

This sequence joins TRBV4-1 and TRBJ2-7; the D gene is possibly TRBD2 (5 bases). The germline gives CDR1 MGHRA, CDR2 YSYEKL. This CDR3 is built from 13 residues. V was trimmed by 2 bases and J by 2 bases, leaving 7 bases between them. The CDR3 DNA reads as TGCGCCAGCAGCCAAAGCGGAGCCTACGAGCAGTACTTC. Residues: CASSQSGAYEQYF.

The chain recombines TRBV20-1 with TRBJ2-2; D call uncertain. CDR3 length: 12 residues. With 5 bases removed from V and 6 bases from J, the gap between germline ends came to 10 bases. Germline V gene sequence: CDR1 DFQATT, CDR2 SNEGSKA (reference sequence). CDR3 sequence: CSAYHRAGELFF. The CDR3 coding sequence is TGCAGTGCTTACCACAGAGCCGGGGAGCTGTTTTTT.

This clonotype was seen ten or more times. The CDR3 protein is CASSLISSGANVLTF. The CDR3 coding sequence is TGTGCCAGCAGCTTAATCAGCTCTGGGGCCAACGTCCTGACTTTC. The chain carries TRBV7-9 and TRBJ2-6; D gene ambiguous. The V and J ends lost 2 bases and 0 bases respectively, with 5 bases between them. The CDR3 extends over 15 amino acids. Germline V gives CDR1 SEHNR, CDR2 FQNEAQ (reference sequence).

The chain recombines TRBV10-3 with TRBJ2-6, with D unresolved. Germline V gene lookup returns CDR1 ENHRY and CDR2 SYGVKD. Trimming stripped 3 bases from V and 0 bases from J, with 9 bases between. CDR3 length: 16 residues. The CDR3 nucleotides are TGTGCCATCAGTGACAGATCCAGCTCTGGGGCCAACGTCCTGACTTTC. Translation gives CAISDRSSSGANVLTF.

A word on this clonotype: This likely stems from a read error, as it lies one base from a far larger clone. The DNA of the CDR3 is TGCGCCAGCGCCGGGACTTCGGTTTACGAGCAGTTCTTC. Protein sequence: CASAGTSVYEQFF. The chain joins TRBV5-1 to TRBJ2-1; D perhaps matches TRBD2 (6 bases). The CDR3 runs 13 residues. Germline V lookup: CDR1 SGHRS, CDR2 YFSETQ. V dropped 7 bases and J dropped 10 bases, with 18 bases sitting between them.

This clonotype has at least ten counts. The CDR3 sequence is CASSEWGSQPQHF. The CDR3 DNA sequence: TGTGCCAGCAGTGAATGGGGGAGTCAGCCCCAGCATTTT. The chain couples TRBV2 to TRBJ1-5; D is perhaps TRBD1 (5 bases). Germline V gives CDR1 SNHLY, CDR2 FYNNEI. This CDR3 contains 13 residues. With 2 bases removed from V and 6 bases from J, the gap between germline ends came to 8 bases.

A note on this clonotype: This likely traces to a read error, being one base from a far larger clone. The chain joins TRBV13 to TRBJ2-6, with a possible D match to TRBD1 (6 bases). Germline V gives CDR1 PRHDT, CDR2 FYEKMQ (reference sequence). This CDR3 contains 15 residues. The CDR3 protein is CVSSTGRSGANVLTF. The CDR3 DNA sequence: TGTGTCAGCAGTACAGGGCGCTCTGGGGCCAACGTCCTGACTTTC.

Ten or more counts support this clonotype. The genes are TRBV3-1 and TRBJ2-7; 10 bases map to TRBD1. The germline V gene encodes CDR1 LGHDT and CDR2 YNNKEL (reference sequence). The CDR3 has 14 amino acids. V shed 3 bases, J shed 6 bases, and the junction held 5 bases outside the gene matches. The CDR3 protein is CASSQPGTGAEQYF. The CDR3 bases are TGTGCCAGCAGCCAGCCCGGGACAGGGGCCGAGCAGTACTTC.

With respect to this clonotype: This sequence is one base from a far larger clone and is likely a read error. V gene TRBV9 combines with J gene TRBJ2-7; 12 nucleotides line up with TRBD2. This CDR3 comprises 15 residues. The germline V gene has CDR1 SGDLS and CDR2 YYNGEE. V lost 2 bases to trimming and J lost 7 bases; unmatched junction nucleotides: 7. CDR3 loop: CASSVGLAGNNEQYF. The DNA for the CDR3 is TGTGCCAGCAGCGTTGGACTAGCGGGGAACAATGAGCAGTACTTC.

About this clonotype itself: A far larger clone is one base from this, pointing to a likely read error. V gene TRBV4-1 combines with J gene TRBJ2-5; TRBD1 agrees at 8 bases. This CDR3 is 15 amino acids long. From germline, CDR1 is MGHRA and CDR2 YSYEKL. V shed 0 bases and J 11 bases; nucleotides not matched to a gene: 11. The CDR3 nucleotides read TGCGCCAGCAGCCAAGACAGGGGGCAAAACTGGGAGCAGTACTTC. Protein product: CASSQDRGQNWEQYF.

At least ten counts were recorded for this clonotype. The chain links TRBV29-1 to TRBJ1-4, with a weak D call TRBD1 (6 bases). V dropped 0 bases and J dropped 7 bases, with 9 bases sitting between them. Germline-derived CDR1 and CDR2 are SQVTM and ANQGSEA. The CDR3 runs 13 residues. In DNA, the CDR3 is TGCAGCGTTGAAGACAGGGGATCTGAAAAACTGTTTTTT. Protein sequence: CSVEDRGSEKLFF.

This CDR3 reads CASSYSAKRGGSYEQYF. In DNA form, the CDR3 reads TGTGCCAGCAGTTACTCGGCGAAGCGGGGGGGCAGCTACGAGCAGTACTTC. This sequence joins TRBV6-2 or TRBV6-3 and TRBJ2-7; the match to TRBD2 covers 10 bases. Trimming removed 0 bases from V and 3 bases from J; junction bases left unmatched: 8. Germline V CDR1 and CDR2: MNHEY, SVGEGT. The CDR3 runs 17 residues.

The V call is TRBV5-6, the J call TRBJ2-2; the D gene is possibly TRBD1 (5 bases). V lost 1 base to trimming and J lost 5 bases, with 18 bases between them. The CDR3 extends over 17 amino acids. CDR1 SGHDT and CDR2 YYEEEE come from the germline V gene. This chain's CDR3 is CASSLMLVREETGELFF. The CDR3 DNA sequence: TGTGCCAGCAGCTTGATGTTGGTCAGGGAAGAGACCGGGGAGCTGTTTTTT.

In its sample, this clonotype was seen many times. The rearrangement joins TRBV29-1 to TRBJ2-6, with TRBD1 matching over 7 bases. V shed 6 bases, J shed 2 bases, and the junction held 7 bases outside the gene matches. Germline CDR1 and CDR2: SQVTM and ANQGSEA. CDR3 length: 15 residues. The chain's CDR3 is CSVKQGNPGANVLTF. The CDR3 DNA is TGCAGCGTCAAACAGGGGAACCCTGGGGCCAACGTCCTGACTTTC.

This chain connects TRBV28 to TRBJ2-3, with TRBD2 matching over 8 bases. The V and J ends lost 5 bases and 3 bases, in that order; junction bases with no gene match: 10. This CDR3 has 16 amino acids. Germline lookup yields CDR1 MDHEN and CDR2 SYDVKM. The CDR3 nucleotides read TGTGCCAGCAGTCGCGGGACTAGGATATCGACAGATACGCAGTATTTT. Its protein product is CASSRGTRISTDTQYF. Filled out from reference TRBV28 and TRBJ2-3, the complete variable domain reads DVKVTQSSRYLVKRTGEKVFLECVQDMDHENMFWYRQDPGLGLRLIYFSYDVKMKEKGDIPEGYSVSREKKERFSLILESASTNQTSMYLCASSRGTRISTDTQYFGPGTRLTVL.

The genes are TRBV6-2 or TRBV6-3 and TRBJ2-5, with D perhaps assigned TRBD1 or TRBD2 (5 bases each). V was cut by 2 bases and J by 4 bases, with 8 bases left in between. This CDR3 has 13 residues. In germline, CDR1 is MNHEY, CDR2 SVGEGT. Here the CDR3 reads CASSYGGRETQYF. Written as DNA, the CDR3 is TGTGCCAGCAGTTACGGGGGACGAGAGACCCAGTACTTC.

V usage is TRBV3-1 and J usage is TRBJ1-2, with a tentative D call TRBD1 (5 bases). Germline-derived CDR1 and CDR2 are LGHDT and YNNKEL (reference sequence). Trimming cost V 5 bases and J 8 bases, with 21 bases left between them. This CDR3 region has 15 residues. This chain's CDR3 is CASSFRRGKVGGYTF. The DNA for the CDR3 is TGTGCCAGCAGCTTCCGCCGGGGCAAAGTGGGAGGCTACACCTTC.

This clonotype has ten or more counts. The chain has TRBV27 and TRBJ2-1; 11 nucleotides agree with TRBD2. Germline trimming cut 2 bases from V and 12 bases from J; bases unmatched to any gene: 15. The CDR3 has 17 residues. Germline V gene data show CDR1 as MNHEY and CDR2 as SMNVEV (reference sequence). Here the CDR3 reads CASSLEGPGLAAVGQFF. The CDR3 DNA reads TGTGCCAGCAGTTTAGAGGGCCCGGGACTAGCGGCGGTGGGGCAGTTCTTC.

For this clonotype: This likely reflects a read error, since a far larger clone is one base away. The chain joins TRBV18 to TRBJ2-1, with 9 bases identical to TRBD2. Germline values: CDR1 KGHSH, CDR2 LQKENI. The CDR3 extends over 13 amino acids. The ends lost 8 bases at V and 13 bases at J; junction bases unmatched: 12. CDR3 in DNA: TGTGCCAGCGCGCGCGGGGGGGAAGAGACCCAGTTCTTC. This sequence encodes CASARGGEETQFF.

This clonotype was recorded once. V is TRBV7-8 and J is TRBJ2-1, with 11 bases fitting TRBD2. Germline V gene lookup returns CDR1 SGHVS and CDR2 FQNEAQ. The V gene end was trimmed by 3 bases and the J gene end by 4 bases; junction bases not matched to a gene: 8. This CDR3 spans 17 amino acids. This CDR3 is CASSFPTSGKYYNEQFF. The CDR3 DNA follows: TGTGCCAGCAGCTTTCCGACTAGCGGGAAATATTACAATGAGCAGTTCTTC.

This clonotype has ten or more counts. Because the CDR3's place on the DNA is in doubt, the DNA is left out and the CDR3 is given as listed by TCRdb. CDR3 loop: CASQHGTANTGELFFFF. This chain uses TRBV19 with TRBJ2-2; TRBD1 is the table's D call and was not checked against the DNA. Germline CDR1 reads LNHDA; CDR2 reads SQIVND (reference sequence). The CDR3 sequence runs 17 residues, both termini included.

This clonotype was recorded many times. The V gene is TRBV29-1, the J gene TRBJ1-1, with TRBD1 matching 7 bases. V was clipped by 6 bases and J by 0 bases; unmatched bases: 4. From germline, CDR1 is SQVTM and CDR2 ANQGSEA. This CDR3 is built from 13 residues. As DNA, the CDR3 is TGCAGCGTGAACAGGGGAATGAACACTGAAGCTTTCTTT. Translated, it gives CSVNRGMNTEAFF.

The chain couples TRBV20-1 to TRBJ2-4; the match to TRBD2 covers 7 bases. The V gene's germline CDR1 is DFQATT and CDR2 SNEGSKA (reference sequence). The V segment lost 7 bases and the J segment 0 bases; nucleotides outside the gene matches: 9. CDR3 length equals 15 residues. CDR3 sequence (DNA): TGCAGTGTACTAGCGACGCAATCAGCCAAAAACATTCAGTACTTC. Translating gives CSVLATQSAKNIQYF.

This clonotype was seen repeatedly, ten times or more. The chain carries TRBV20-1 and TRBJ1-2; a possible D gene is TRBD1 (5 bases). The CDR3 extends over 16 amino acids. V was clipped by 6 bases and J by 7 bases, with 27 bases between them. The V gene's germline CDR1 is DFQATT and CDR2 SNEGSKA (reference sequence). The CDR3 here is CSAAPLGAMSGVGYTF. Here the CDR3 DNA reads TGCAGTGCCGCTCCGCTAGGGGCAATGAGTGGGGTTGGCTACACCTTC.

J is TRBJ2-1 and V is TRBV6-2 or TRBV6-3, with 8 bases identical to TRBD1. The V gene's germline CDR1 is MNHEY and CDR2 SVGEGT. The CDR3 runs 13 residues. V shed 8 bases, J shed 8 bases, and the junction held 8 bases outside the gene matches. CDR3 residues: CASRWTGFDEQFF. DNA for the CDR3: TGTGCCAGCCGGTGGACAGGGTTCGATGAGCAGTTCTTC.

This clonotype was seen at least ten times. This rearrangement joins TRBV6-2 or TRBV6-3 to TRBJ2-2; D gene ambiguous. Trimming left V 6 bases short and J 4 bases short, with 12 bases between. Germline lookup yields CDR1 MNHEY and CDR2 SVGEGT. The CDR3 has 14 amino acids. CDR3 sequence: CASSRPPGTGELFF. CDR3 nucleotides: TGTGCCAGCAGCCGTCCCCCAGGCACCGGGGAGCTGTTTTTT.

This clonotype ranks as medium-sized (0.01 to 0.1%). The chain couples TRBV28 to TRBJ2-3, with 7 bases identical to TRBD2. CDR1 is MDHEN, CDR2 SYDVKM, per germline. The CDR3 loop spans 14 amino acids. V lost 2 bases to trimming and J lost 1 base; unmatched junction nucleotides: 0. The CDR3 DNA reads TGTGCCAGCAGTTTACTAGCGGGCACAGATACGCAGTATTTT. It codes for CASSLLAGTDTQYF.